This entry describes one TCR beta chain. Its cognate antigen is unknown. The sample carries other DNA sequences with the same CDR3. Germline lookup yields CDR1 MGHRA and CDR2 YSYEKL. This CDR3 region has 15 residues. V dropped 1 base and J dropped 4; count of bases not matched to a gene: 0. This entry belongs to a study of cytomegalovirus exposure and HLA in healthy donors. Overall study context: Researchers previously reported finding fewer than 120 million unique TCR beta sequences from around 200 million T cells.

Findings of the study overall: A later analysis reportedly identified an Asian-associated ancestry cluster as carrying fewer N-insertions than the roughly 720-donor mean. Both high specificity and high sensitivity reportedly marked the classifier's diagnosis of cytomegalovirus status.

With 60 Vbeta and 13 Jbeta primers, the PCR was carried out. Some clones are missing from TCRdb's copy, which holds only in-frame ones; the method was immunoSEQ multiplex PCR. This table holds some 150,000 clones, 79% found once. Sequencing used PBMCs. This receptor was obtained from a man in his forties or fifties in good health and CMV-seropositive. The chain carries TRBV4-1 and TRBJ2-5; 13 bases fit TRBD2. The CDR3 sequence is CASSQGLAGGETQYF. For the CDR3, the DNA is TGCGCCAGCAGCCAAGGACTAGCGGGAGGAGAGACCCAGTACTTC.